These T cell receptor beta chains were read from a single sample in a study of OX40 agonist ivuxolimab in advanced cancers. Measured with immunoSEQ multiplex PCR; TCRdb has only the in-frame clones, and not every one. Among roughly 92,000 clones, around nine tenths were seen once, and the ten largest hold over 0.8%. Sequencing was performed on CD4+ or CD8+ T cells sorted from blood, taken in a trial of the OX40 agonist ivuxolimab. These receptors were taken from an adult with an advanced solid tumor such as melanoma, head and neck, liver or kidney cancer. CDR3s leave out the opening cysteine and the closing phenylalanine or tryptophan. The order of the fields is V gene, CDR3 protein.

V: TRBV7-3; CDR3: ASSPGGSGANVLT
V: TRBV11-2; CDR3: ASRRGLGDTQY
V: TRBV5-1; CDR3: ASSRTSGNGELF
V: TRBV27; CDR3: ASSPRTGTEQY
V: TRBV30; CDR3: AWVDRGLTETQY
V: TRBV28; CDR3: ASSSGGNQPQH
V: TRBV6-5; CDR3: ASSSLQRRNTEAF
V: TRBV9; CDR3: ASSAEGTLIFTPYNEQF
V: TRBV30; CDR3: AWTVSRDNEQF
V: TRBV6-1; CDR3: ASSERQNSYEQY
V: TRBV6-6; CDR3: ASSYTRGSSYEQY
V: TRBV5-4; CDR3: ASSLALSGNTIY
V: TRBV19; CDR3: ASSISVGADYYGYT
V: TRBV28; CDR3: ASSFREAMGVLYEQY
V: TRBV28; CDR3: ASGYVETQY
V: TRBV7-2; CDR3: ASSSMGGGQPQH
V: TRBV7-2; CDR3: ASSLTSGSPDTQY
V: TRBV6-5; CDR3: ASSIQGVFDEQY
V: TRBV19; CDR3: ASSVQGQPQH
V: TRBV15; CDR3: ATSRDTPLPF
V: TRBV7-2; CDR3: ASSPSPGTAYEQY
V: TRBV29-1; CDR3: SVTPGNNEKLF
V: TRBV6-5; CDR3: ASSRMNEQY
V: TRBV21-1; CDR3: ASRKTGGDYNEQF
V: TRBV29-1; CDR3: SVEGDRYEQY
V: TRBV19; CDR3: ASTLGSKKLF
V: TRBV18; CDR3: ASSPNRDTSYEQY
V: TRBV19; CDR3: ASSNGQIGETQY
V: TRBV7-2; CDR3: ASSLASGASYNEQF
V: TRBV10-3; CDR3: AISGYSGRSTDTQY
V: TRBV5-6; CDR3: ASSLWRLSSYNEQF
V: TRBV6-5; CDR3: ASRMTGGWDEQY
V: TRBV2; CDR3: ASSEFAGSGTDTQY
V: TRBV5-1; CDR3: ASSTGLAYNEQF
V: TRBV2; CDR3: ARGGAGSYNEQF
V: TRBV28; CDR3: ASSPGGGHGSGDYGYT
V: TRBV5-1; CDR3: ASSWGGAGQITGELF
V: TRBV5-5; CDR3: ASTPTGNSNQPQH
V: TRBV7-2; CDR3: ASSSTGTSGYNEQF
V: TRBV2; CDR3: ASSELDRGRSPLH
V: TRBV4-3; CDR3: ASSQGPGARTEAF
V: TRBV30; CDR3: AWTRGGGHLPYEQY
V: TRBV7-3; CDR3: ASTADGLVSSEQY
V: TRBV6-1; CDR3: ASTFSYEQY
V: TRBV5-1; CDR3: ASSLAVGTGGFNEQY
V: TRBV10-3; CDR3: AISGSPGQETQY
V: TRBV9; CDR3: ASSRVRGEQF
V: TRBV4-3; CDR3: ASSEGGQGNPDTQY
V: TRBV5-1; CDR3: ASSLDTVSTDTQY
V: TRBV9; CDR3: ASSVGGTGANVLT
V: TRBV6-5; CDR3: ASNKGRRRSYEQY
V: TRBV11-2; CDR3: ASSLVRGAQY
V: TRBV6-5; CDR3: ASSRTVNTEAF
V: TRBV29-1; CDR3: SVKTSGNRELF
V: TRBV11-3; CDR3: ASSLDSWTVNTEAF
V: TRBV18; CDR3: ASSPNRGGDTEAF